The source of this T cell receptor (beta chain) is a study of vaccination effects on CD4 cells after COVID-19. Prior to sequencing, the ViraFEST assay stimulated PBMC with viral peptide pools, which expanded the antigen-specific CD4+ T cells. Culture lasted roughly 9 days before CD4+ T cell isolation. All participants had two doses of either the BNT162b2 or mRNA-1273 vaccine. It was with approximately 9.6 IU/ml IL-2 and about 9.2 ug/ml peptides that 1.8 million or so PBMC per well were cultured. About this clone: Its cognate antigen is unknown.

Sequencing was performed with immunoSEQ multiplex PCR; in TCRdb, only in-frame clones are kept and a portion is missing. The sample has around 65,000 clones, 73% seen once. Between the trimmed V and J ends, which lost 6 bases and 10 bases, there was a span of 13 bases. CDR1 and CDR2 (germline): ENHRY, SYGVKD. The CDR3 contains 13 residues. Sequenced material: CD4+ T cells from PBMCs cultured with HCoV-229E spike peptides, taken after COVID-19 vaccination. V is TRBV10-3 and J is TRBJ1-6; perhaps TRBD1 as D (6 bases). The receptor's source is a human donor who received a COVID-19 vaccine. The CDR3 is CAIRGTPLSPLHF. The CDR3 DNA reads as TGTGCCATCAGAGGGACACCCTTGTCACCCCTCCACTTT.